The 26 T cell receptor beta chains below come from one sample, sequenced in a study of blood T cell repertoires in COVID-19. The table came from immunoSEQ multiplex PCR; TCRdb's copy has only in-frame clones and leaves some out. The data contain some 270,000 clones, approximately 85% of them singletons. The sequenced sample consisted of peripheral blood. Every receptor here comes from a woman aged 70-85 years with acute or convalescent COVID-19.

Here the CDR3 DNA reads TGTGCCAGCAGCGGCCCTGGGGGGGATCAGCCCCAGCATTTT. Amino acids: CASSGPGGDQPQHF. This rearrangement joins TRBV2 to TRBJ1-5, with D perhaps matching TRBD1 (5 bases). Germline lookup yields CDR1 SNHLY and CDR2 FYNNEI. This CDR3 has 14 residues. The germline V and J ends were trimmed by 6 bases and 5 bases, with 14 bases remaining between them.

The rearrangement uses TRBV7-2 and TRBJ2-7; D might be TRBD2 (5 bases). Per germline, CDR1 SGHTA and CDR2 FQGNSA. V lost 1 base and J lost 3, with 10 bases in between. The CDR3 is 14 amino acids. The CDR3 reads CASSLGGGNYEQYF. DNA of the CDR3: TGTGCCAGCAGCTTAGGCGGAGGTAACTACGAGCAGTACTTC.

In its sample, this clone was seen a few times. V usage is TRBV6-5 and J usage is TRBJ2-7; D perhaps matches TRBD2 (7 bases). Trimming left V 8 bases short and J 1 base short, with 15 bases between. CDR1 is MNHEY, CDR2 SVGAGI, per germline. This CDR3 spans 14 amino acids. The CDR3 reads CASWGGRASYEQYF. CDR3 in DNA: TGTGCCAGCTGGGGGGGCAGGGCGTCCTACGAGCAGTACTTC.

This clone was seen only a few times. The chain combines TRBV7-8 with TRBJ1-6; D not certain. V lost 8 bases to trimming and J lost 7 bases, with 12 bases between them. This CDR3 has 13 residues. Germline V CDR1 and CDR2: SGHVS, FQNEAQ. The CDR3 here is CASSHTRNSPLHF. Here the CDR3 DNA reads TGTGCCAGCTCTCATACTAGGAATTCACCCCTCCACTTT.

The chain recombines TRBV3-1 (or the pseudogene TRBV3-2) with TRBJ1-1; 12 bases are a match to TRBD1. The trim removed 1 base at V and 11 bases at J, leaving 11 bases unmatched. The CDR3 is 16 amino acids. The germline V gene encodes CDR1 LGHDT and CDR2 YNNKEL (reference sequence). CDR3 in DNA: TGTGCCAGCAGCCAAGCCGGGACAGGGGGCCTCATTAGCGCTTTCTTT. It is translated as CASSQAGTGGLISAFF.

Here the CDR3 reads CASSEGPGAYEQYF. In DNA, the CDR3 is TGTGCCAGCAGTGAGGGCCCAGGGGCCTACGAGCAGTACTTC. The chain couples TRBV6-1 to TRBJ2-7, with D tentatively TRBD1 (6 bases). CDR3 length equals 14 residues. Germline CDR1 and CDR2: MNHNS and SASEGT. V dropped 3 bases and J dropped 2 bases, with 11 bases sitting between them.

The chain employs TRBV19 and TRBJ2-3; D perhaps matches TRBD2 (6 bases). The CDR3 sequence is 11 residues long. The germline V and J ends were trimmed by 8 bases and 6 bases, with 9 bases remaining between them. Germline assignment: CDR1 LNHDA and CDR2 SQIVND (reference sequence). The CDR3 DNA reads as TGTGCCAGTCAAGGAGGGGATACGCAGTATTTT. Translated: CASQGGDTQYF.

This chain connects TRBV19 to TRBJ1-5, with D possibly TRBD1 on 6 matching bases. This CDR3 spans 14 amino acids. V lost 3 bases, J lost 7 bases, and 13 bases lay in between. In germline, CDR1 is LNHDA, CDR2 SQIVND (reference sequence). In DNA form, the CDR3 reads TGTGCCAGTAGTATTAGCCGGGGGGGCCAGCCCCAGCATTTT. This gives the protein CASSISRGGQPQHF.

The chain links TRBV5-4 to TRBJ1-2; 8 bases match TRBD1. From germline, CDR1 is SGHNT and CDR2 YYREEE (reference sequence). V lost 3 bases and J lost 4; bases outside the gene matches: 5. The CDR3 totals 14 residues. CDR3 sequence reads: CASSSTGGRYGYTF. CDR3 bases: TGTGCCAGCAGCTCTACAGGGGGTCGCTATGGCTACACCTTC. Variable domain in full (rest from reference TRBV5-4 and TRBJ1-2): ETGVTQSPTHLIKTRGQQVTLRCSSQSGHNTVSWYQQALGQGPQFIFQYYREEENGRGNFPPRFSGLQFPNYSSELNVNALELDDSALYLCASSSTGGRYGYTFGSGTRLTVV.

This clone was observed a few times. This rearrangement joins TRBV5-6 to TRBJ1-2; the match to TRBD1 covers 9 bases. From germline, CDR1 is SGHDT and CDR2 YYEEEE. The CDR3 consists of 13 residues. The V gene end was trimmed by 2 bases and the J gene end by 8 bases; junction bases not matched to a gene: 4. The chain's CDR3 is CASSFGQGRGYTF. Here the CDR3 DNA reads TGTGCCAGCAGCTTTGGACAGGGGCGAGGCTACACCTTC. Drawing the rest from reference TRBV5-6 and TRBJ1-2, the complete variable domain is DAGVTQSPTHLIKTRGQQVTLRCSPKSGHDTVSWYQQALGQGPQFIFQYYEEEERQRGNFPDRFSGHQFPNYSSELNVNALLLGDSALYLCASSFGQGRGYTFGSGTRLTVV.

The chain couples TRBV5-4 to TRBJ2-1, with D possibly matching TRBD2 (6 bases). The CDR3 spans 14 residues. Trimming shortened V by 6 bases and J by 2 bases, and 12 bases separated the two germline ends. Looked up from germline, CDR1 is SGHNT and CDR2 is YYREEE (reference sequence). The CDR3, as DNA: TGTGCCAGCAACCGGGACTTAGCCTACAATGAGCAGTTCTTC. Its translation is CASNRDLAYNEQFF.

The rearrangement joins TRBV7-9 to TRBJ1-6, with TRBD1 as a possible D gene (5 bases). The length of the CDR3 is 14 residues. In germline, CDR1 is SEHNR, CDR2 FQNEAQ (reference sequence). V was shortened by 2 bases and J by 10 bases, with 12 bases between the two germline ends. The CDR3 coding sequence is TGTGCCAGCAGCTTAAGTCGGGGGAGCTCACCCCTCCACTTT. It specifies CASSLSRGSSPLHF.

The CDR3 nucleotides are TGCGCCAGCAGCCAAGATAAGGGGGCCTACGGCGATACGCAGTATTTT. Translation gives CASSQDKGAYGDTQYF. The J gene is TRBJ2-3, the V gene TRBV4-1, with 7 bases matching TRBD1. Germline trimming cut 0 bases from V and 6 bases from J; bases unmatched to any gene: 9. The CDR3 extends over 16 amino acids. Germline loops: CDR1 MGHRA, CDR2 YSYEKL.

The chain is built from TRBV13 and TRBJ1-3; D is unresolved. V lost 4 bases and J 0 bases, leaving 4 bases between the germline ends. CDR1 PRHDT and CDR2 FYEKMQ come from the germline V gene (reference sequence). The CDR3 is 13 residues long. The CDR3 bases are TGTGCCAGCAGCTACATCTCTGGAAACACCATATATTTT. Translating it yields CASSYISGNTIYF.

The chain employs TRBV19 and TRBJ2-1; 8 bases align to TRBD1. The CDR3 has 15 residues. Germline V gene sequence: CDR1 LNHDA, CDR2 SQIVND (reference sequence). V dropped 4 bases and J dropped 3; count of bases not matched to a gene: 5. In nucleotides, the CDR3 is TGTGCCAGTAGTACCGACAGGGGCTACTACAATGAGCAGTTCTTC. Its protein is CASSTDRGYYNEQFF. The full variable domain, rest sourced from reference TRBV19 and TRBJ2-1, is DGGITQSPKYLFRKEGQNVTLSCEQNLNHDAMYWYRQDPGQGLRLIYYSQIVNDFQKGDIAEGYSVSREKKESFPLTVTSAQKNPTAFYLCASSTDRGYYNEQFFGPGTRLTVL.

The table lists this clone with many counts. The chain uses TRBV12-3 or TRBV12-4 and TRBJ1-1, with 7 bases matching TRBD1. The length of the CDR3 is 13 residues. The V segment lost 2 bases and the J segment 8 bases; nucleotides outside the gene matches: 5. CDR3 region: CASSLSGGGEAFF. The CDR3 DNA sequence: TGTGCCAGCAGTTTATCAGGGGGTGGGGAAGCTTTCTTT.

This clone was seen a few times. The J gene is TRBJ2-7, the V gene TRBV24-1; 9 bases are shared with TRBD1. This CDR3 has 15 amino acids. Germline lookup yields CDR1 KGHDR and CDR2 SFDVKD. The junction had 6 bases not matched to a gene; V was cut back by 4 bases and J by 3 bases. The CDR3 bases are TGTGCCACCAGTGAGGCCGGGACAGGGATCTACGAGCAGTACTTC. Its protein product is CATSEAGTGIYEQYF.

This clone is a singleton in its sample. V is TRBV7-9 and J is TRBJ2-2; D remains ambiguous. The CDR3 loop spans 15 amino acids. Trimming shortened V by 3 bases and J by 4 bases, and 12 bases separated the two germline ends. Germline CDR1 SEHNR, CDR2 FQNEAQ (reference sequence). The CDR3 region is CASSFGTALTGELFF. CDR3 sequence (DNA): TGTGCCAGCAGCTTCGGTACAGCTCTCACCGGGGAGCTGTTTTTT.

CDR3 sequence reads: CASSEQDRAKDTQYF. In DNA form, the CDR3 reads TGTGCCAGCAGTGAACAGGACAGGGCGAAGGATACGCAGTATTTT. The gene calls are TRBV6-1 and TRBJ2-3, with 8 bases matching TRBD1. With 2 bases clipped from V and 6 bases from J, the junction kept 7 bases outside the gene matches. This CDR3 has 15 residues. Looked up from germline, CDR1 is MNHNS and CDR2 is SASEGT.

The chain is built from TRBV7-9 and TRBJ2-2; 15 nucleotides line up with TRBD2. CDR3 length: 16 amino acids. The trim removed 5 bases at V and 4 bases at J, leaving 2 bases unmatched. Germline lookup yields CDR1 SEHNR and CDR2 FQNEAQ (reference sequence). In nucleotides, the CDR3 is TGTGCCAGCAGCCGGGGACTAGCGGGGGGCACCGGGGAGCTGTTTTTT. Its protein product is CASSRGLAGGTGELFF.

V usage is TRBV2 and J usage is TRBJ2-5, with D perhaps matching TRBD1 (5 bases). V lost 5 bases, J lost 4 bases, and 8 bases lay in between. The V gene's germline CDR1 is SNHLY and CDR2 FYNNEI. There are 12 residues in the CDR3. Here the CDR3 reads CASSYQGETQYF. The CDR3, as DNA: TGTGCCAGCAGTTATCAGGGAGAGACCCAGTACTTC.

The CDR3 here is CASSERDRVWEQYF. CDR3 in DNA: TGTGCCAGCAGTGAAAGGGACAGGGTCTGGGAGCAGTACTTC. This chain uses TRBV6-1 with TRBJ2-7; 9 bases fit TRBD1. The V gene end was trimmed by 2 bases and the J gene end by 7 bases; junction bases not matched to a gene: 6. This CDR3 region has 14 residues. In germline, CDR1 is MNHNS, CDR2 SASEGT.

This chain links TRBV5-1 with TRBJ2-1; TRBD2 matches 11 bases. The germline V gene encodes CDR1 SGHRS and CDR2 YFSETQ. This CDR3 is 17 amino acids long. V lost 2 bases and J lost 7; bases outside the gene matches: 11. CDR3: CASSFLAGGFTGNEQFF. In nucleotides, the CDR3 is TGCGCCAGCAGCTTCCTAGCGGGGGGCTTTACGGGGAATGAGCAGTTCTTC.

This clone was counted only a few times. The chain has TRBV3-1 (or the pseudogene TRBV3-2) and TRBJ1-2; 8 positions match TRBD1. The J segment lost 5 bases and the V segment lost 3 bases, leaving 2 bases of the junction unmatched. Germline V gene sequence: CDR1 LGHDT, CDR2 YNNKEL (reference sequence). CDR3 length equals 13 residues. For the CDR3, the DNA is TGTGCCAGCAGCCAGGGACAGGAGTATGGCTACACCTTC. Protein product: CASSQGQEYGYTF.

The CDR3 coding sequence is TGTGCCAGCAGCTTGACAGGGGAGATGAGTCCGTACTTC. Protein sequence: CASSLTGEMSPYF. The chain recombines TRBV7-2 with TRBJ2-7, with 8 bases that match TRBD1. The V and J ends lost 3 bases and 12 bases, in that order; junction bases with no gene match: 10. The CDR3 covers 13 residues. Germline loops: CDR1 SGHTA, CDR2 FQGNSA.

V gene TRBV6-5 combines with J gene TRBJ1-1, with 8 bases matching TRBD1. Germline trimming cut 6 bases from V and 4 bases from J; bases unmatched to any gene: 4. There are 13 residues in the CDR3. Germline V gene data show CDR1 as MNHEY and CDR2 as SVGAGI. The CDR3 loop is CASRQGATTEAFF. CDR3 in DNA: TGTGCCAGCAGGCAGGGGGCGACCACTGAAGCTTTCTTT.